This T cell receptor (beta chain) was sequenced for a study of graft-versus-host responses after intestinal transplantation. Across the whole study: Every transplant recipient was induced with anti-thymocyte globulin, then maintained on tacrolimus and steroids for 2 to 3 years.

Trimming cost V 3 bases and J 5 bases, with 7 bases left between them. The CDR3 runs to 11 residues. Germline V gene sequence: CDR1 GTSNPN, CDR2 SVGIG (reference sequence). This clone was counted a few times. The data were produced by immunoSEQ multiplex PCR, yet TCRdb's version contains in-frame clones alone and is incomplete. Of 90,000 to 100,000 clones listed, around 86% were seen once; the top ten hold more than 1.4%. Sequenced material: PBMCs, taken 255 days after intestinal transplant. V and J are TRBV30 and TRBJ1-1; D is uncertain. The TCR sequence derives from a human patient who received an intestinal transplant, so some T cells may come from the graft donor. The CDR3 here is CAWSLGTEAFF. The CDR3 DNA is TGTGCCTGGAGCCTGGGTACTGAAGCTTTCTTT.